One sample yielded the 19 T cell receptor beta chains listed below, sequenced in a study of blood T cell dynamics during melanoma immunotherapy. TCRdb's copy holds only in-frame clones and misses some; the assay was immunoSEQ multiplex PCR. The sample comprises around 13,000 clones, under 95% of which are singletons, and over 0.15% rests with the top ten. Time point in this sample: week 3, after first cycle of checkpoint inhibitor. This specimen was effector memory CD8+ T cells from blood, taken from a patient treated with checkpoint blockade. These receptors were taken from a human donor with melanoma.

The V gene is TRBV19, the J gene TRBJ2-1; tentatively, D is TRBD1 or TRBD2 (5 bases each). Germline lookup yields CDR1 LNHDA and CDR2 SQIVND (reference sequence). The CDR3 runs to 13 residues. V was pared by 2 bases and J by 6 bases, with 8 bases between. CDR3 in DNA: TGTGCCAGTAGTATATGGGACCGCAATGAGCAGTTCTTC. Translated: CASSIWDRNEQFF.

V usage is TRBV7-8 and J usage is TRBJ1-5; D may be TRBD1 (5 bases). Trimming took off 5 bases at V and 0 bases at J, with 14 bases between the two ends. CDR3 length equals 16 residues. CDR1 SGHVS and CDR2 FQNEAQ come from the germline V gene. For the CDR3, the DNA is TGTGCCAGCAGCGACGCGAGGGGTTATAGCAATCAGCCCCAGCATTTT. Amino acids: CASSDARGYSNQPQHF.

This sequence joins TRBV7-7 and TRBJ2-2; D unclear. Germline V CDR1 and CDR2: SSHAT, FNYEAQ (reference sequence). The CDR3 has 14 residues. V lost 2 bases, J lost 3 bases, and 7 bases lay in between. As DNA, the CDR3 is TGTGCCAGCAGCTTAAGCGCTTACACCGGGGAGCTGTTTTTT. Translation gives CASSLSAYTGELFF.

The V call is TRBV19, the J call TRBJ1-3; no firm D call. Germline CDR1 is LNHDA and CDR2 is SQIVND (reference sequence). V lost 9 bases and J lost 0, with 6 bases in between. The CDR3 length is 12 residues. The CDR3: CASLNSGNTIYF. For the CDR3, the DNA is TGTGCCAGCCTGAACTCTGGAAACACCATATATTTT.

The rearrangement joins TRBV5-8 to TRBJ1-6; possible D gene TRBD1, 5 bases. The germline V gene encodes CDR1 SGHTS and CDR2 YDEGEE. The ends were cut back, 0 bases at V and 8 bases at J, with 9 bases in the middle. The CDR3 sequence is 14 residues long. CDR3 DNA sequence: TGTGCCAGCAGCTTGGGGGTAGGGGATTCACCCCTCCACTTT. It codes for CASSLGVGDSPLHF. The whole variable domain, remainder taken from reference TRBV5-8 and TRBJ1-6, is EAGVTQSPTHLIKTRGQQATLRCSPISGHTSVYWYQQALGLGLQFLLWYDEGEERNRGNFPPRFSGRQFPNYSSELNVNALELEDSALYLCASSLGVGDSPLHFGNGTRLTVT.

The chain carries TRBV19 and TRBJ2-1; possible D gene TRBD1, 6 bases. Trimming shortened V by 3 bases and J by 0 bases, and 12 bases separated the two germline ends. The CDR3 runs to 16 residues. Per the germline V gene, CDR1 is LNHDA and CDR2 is SQIVND (reference sequence). CDR3 in amino acids: CASSIGVGGSYNEQFF. In DNA form, the CDR3 reads TGTGCCAGTAGTATTGGGGTAGGGGGCTCCTACAATGAGCAGTTCTTC. Filled out from reference TRBV19 and TRBJ2-1, the complete variable domain reads DGGITQSPKYLFRKEGQNVTLSCEQNLNHDAMYWYRQDPGQGLRLIYYSQIVNDFQKGDIAEGYSVSREKKESFPLTVTSAQKNPTAFYLCASSIGVGGSYNEQFFGPGTRLTVL.

The J gene is TRBJ1-5, the V gene TRBV27; D is uncertain. Germline V gives CDR1 MNHEY, CDR2 SMNVEV (reference sequence). Trimming pared 8 bases from V and 2 bases from J, leaving 13 bases between. The CDR3 is 14 residues long. The chain's CDR3 is CASGLGVGNQPQHF. The CDR3 region has the DNA TGTGCCAGCGGGCTCGGGGTAGGCAATCAGCCCCAGCATTTT.

This clone was seen a single time. The rearrangement links TRBV2 to TRBJ2-1; 10 bases map to TRBD2. There are 14 residues in the CDR3. The ends lost 6 bases at V and 6 bases at J; junction bases unmatched: 5. CDR1 SNHLY and CDR2 FYNNEI come from the germline V gene. CDR3 loop: CASRWTSGPNEQFF. CDR3 in DNA: TGTGCCAGCAGATGGACTAGCGGACCCAATGAGCAGTTCTTC.

The rearrangement uses TRBV11-2 and TRBJ2-7; TRBD2 matches at 7 bases. V lost 5 bases to trimming and J lost 0 bases; unmatched junction nucleotides: 7. Germline values: CDR1 SGHAT, CDR2 FQNNGV. The CDR3 consists of 15 residues. CDR3 sequence: CASSRGAGSSYEQYF. The CDR3 DNA sequence: TGTGCCAGCAGCCGTGGAGCGGGGAGCTCCTACGAGCAGTACTTC.

The chain recombines TRBV5-4 with TRBJ2-1; D possibly uses TRBD1 or TRBD2 (5 bases each). V was trimmed by 5 bases and J by 0 bases, leaving 15 bases between them. From germline, CDR1 is SGHNT and CDR2 YYREEE (reference sequence). The length of the CDR3 is 16 residues. CDR3 sequence: CASRPRGTDSYNEQFF. CDR3 DNA sequence: TGTGCCAGCAGGCCACGAGGGACGGACTCCTACAATGAGCAGTTCTTC.

The chain couples TRBV29-1 to TRBJ2-1; 9 bases match TRBD2. The length of the CDR3 is 13 residues. Germline CDR1 SQVTM, CDR2 ANQGSEA. The V gene end was trimmed by 6 bases and the J gene end by 6 bases; junction bases not matched to a gene: 6. This CDR3 is CSVIAGDFNEQFF. In DNA, the CDR3 is TGCAGCGTCATAGCGGGAGACTTCAATGAGCAGTTCTTC.

This sequence joins TRBV28 and TRBJ1-1; no firm D call. This CDR3 contains 14 residues. V lost 1 base and J lost 3, with 9 bases in between. Germline V gene sequence: CDR1 MDHEN, CDR2 SYDVKM. This CDR3 reads CASSLLSSYTEAFF. The CDR3 DNA reads as TGTGCCAGCAGTTTATTGTCCAGCTACACTGAAGCTTTCTTT.

This clone was counted a few times. The V and J genes are TRBV30 and TRBJ1-2; no clear D gene. The CDR3 consists of 11 residues. V was cut by 4 bases and J by 8 bases, with 11 bases left in between. CDR1 is GTSNPN, CDR2 SVGIG, per germline (reference sequence). CDR3 DNA sequence: TGTGCCTGGAACCCGGGGAGAGGCTACACCTTC. Its protein product is CAWNPGRGYTF.

The rearrangement uses TRBV27 and TRBJ2-2, with D tentatively TRBD1 or TRBD2 (5 bases each). Trimming shortened V by 5 bases and J by 0 bases, and 7 bases separated the two germline ends. CDR3 size: 14 residues. Germline CDR1 and CDR2: MNHEY and SMNVEV (reference sequence). The CDR3: CASSRGANTGELFF. The DNA for the CDR3 is TGTGCCAGCAGTCGAGGGGCGAACACCGGGGAGCTGTTTTTT.

This chain joins TRBV9 and TRBJ2-3; 7 bases line up with TRBD2. Germline trimming cut 4 bases from V and 2 bases from J; bases unmatched to any gene: 22. CDR1 is SGDLS, CDR2 YYNGEE, per germline. There are 20 residues in the CDR3. The CDR3 reads CASSSQVGGDVGTYTDTQYF. DNA for the CDR3: TGTGCCAGCAGCTCGCAGGTGGGGGGGGACGTCGGAACATACACAGATACGCAGTATTTT.

Only one count was recorded for this clone. V gene TRBV9 combines with J gene TRBJ2-1; 9 bases align to TRBD1. V was pared by 0 bases and J by 9 bases, with 10 bases of the junction left unmatched. This CDR3 comprises 16 residues. In germline, CDR1 is SGDLS, CDR2 YYNGEE. For the CDR3, the DNA is TGTGCCAGCAGCGTAGAAGGACAGGGGTTTGCCGCTGAGCAGTTCTTC. Its translation: CASSVEGQGFAAEQFF.

This rearrangement joins TRBV5-6 to TRBJ1-1, with D perhaps matching TRBD1 (5 bases). Germline CDR1 and CDR2: SGHDT and YYEEEE. The germline V and J ends were trimmed by 4 bases and 11 bases, with 18 bases remaining between them. CDR3 length: 13 amino acids. The CDR3, as DNA: TGTGCCAGCAGCAGGACCGATTTTGGGGCGGCTTTCTTT. This codes for CASSRTDFGAAFF.

The V call is TRBV7-6, the J call TRBJ1-5; D is perhaps TRBD1 (5 bases). Per germline, CDR1 SGHVS and CDR2 FNYEAQ. The V and J ends lost 5 bases and 6 bases respectively, with 17 bases between them. CDR3 length: 15 residues. The CDR3 coding sequence is TGTGCCAGCAGCGCCTGGGGGACGGCCTCTCAGCCCCAGCATTTT. Translating gives CASSAWGTASQPQHF.

The rearrangement links TRBV9 to TRBJ2-5; 8 positions agree with TRBD1. The length of the CDR3 is 15 residues. Germline CDR1 SGDLS, CDR2 YYNGEE. V lost 0 bases, J lost 5 bases, and 6 bases stayed unmatched. The DNA for the CDR3 is TGTGCCAGCAGCGTAGAAGGACAGGGACCGGAGACCCAGTACTTC. This encodes CASSVEGQGPETQYF.